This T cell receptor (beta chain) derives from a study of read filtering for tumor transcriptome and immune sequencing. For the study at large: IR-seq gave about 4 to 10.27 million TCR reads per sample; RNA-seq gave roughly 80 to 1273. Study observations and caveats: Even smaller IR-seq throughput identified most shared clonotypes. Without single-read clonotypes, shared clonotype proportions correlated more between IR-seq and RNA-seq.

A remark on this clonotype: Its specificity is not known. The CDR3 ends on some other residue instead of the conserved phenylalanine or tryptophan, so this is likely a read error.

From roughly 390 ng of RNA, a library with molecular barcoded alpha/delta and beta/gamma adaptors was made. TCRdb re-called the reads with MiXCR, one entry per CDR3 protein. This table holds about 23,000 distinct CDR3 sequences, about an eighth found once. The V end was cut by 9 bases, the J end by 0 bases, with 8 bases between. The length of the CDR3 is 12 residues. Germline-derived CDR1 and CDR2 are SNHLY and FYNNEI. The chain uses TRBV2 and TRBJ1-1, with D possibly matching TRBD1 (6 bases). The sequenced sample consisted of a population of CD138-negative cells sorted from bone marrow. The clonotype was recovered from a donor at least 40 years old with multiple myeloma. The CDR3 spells CARQGLNTEAFL. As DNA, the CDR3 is TGTGCCAGACAGGGACTGAACACTGAAGCTTTCCTT.